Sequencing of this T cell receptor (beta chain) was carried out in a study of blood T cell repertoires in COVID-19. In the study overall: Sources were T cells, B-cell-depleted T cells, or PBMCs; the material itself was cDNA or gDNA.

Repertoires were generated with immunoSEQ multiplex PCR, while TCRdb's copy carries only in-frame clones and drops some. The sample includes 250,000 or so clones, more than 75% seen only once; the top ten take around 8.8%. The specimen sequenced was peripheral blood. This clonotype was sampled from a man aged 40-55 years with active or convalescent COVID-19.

This CDR3 is CASSLGSGGGSYEQYF. DNA for the CDR3: TGTGCCAGCAGCCTGGGGTCGGGTGGGGGGTCCTACGAGCAGTACTTC. The chain links TRBV3-1 (or the pseudogene TRBV3-2) to TRBJ2-7; D is perhaps TRBD2 (6 bases). V lost 4 bases and J 1 base, leaving 17 bases between the germline ends. Germline assignment: CDR1 LGHDT and CDR2 YNNKEL (reference sequence). The CDR3 has 16 amino acids.